This T cell receptor beta chain was sequenced during a study of blood T cell repertoires in COVID-19 (dated by TCRdb to 2018 to 2020). Notes on the research overall: Samples from collaborators originated in the United States, Italy and Spain and spanned both the acute and convalescent phases of COVID-19. The samples were drawn from two sources: the first 160 participants of the ongoing ImmuneRACE study, and some 1,300 subjects contributed by 6 global collaborators. The material from the prospective study consisted of cDNA or gDNA derived from T cells, B-cell-depleted T cells, or PBMCs. A freely available public database, intended as a resource for researchers studying the immune response to SARS-CoV-2, is where the repertoires were released. Where available, HLA class I and class II types were obtained from metadata supplied by the sample provider rather than from assay-based typing. Sample metadata almost always included a de-identified subject ID, COVID-19 status, age in years and sex. Deeply sampled blood TCRbeta repertoires from subjects exposed to, actively infected with, or recovered from COVID-19 were included in the dataset.

TCRbeta CDR3 regions were amplified from genomic DNA using the immunoSEQ Assay, a bias-controlled multiplex PCR. The authors' pipeline ran thus. The number of nucleated cells in each sample was estimated by amplification of reference gene primers within the assay. To quantify the absolute abundance of each unique TCRbeta CDR3 rearrangement, sequence reads were collapsed and filtered. For each sample, productive Simpson clonality was calculated as the square root of Simpson's diversity index over productive rearrangements. The clones in this table, taken by TCRdb from immuneACCESS, are in-frame only. Not every clone is retained; where verified, under half of the shortfall comes from an unresolved V gene, and the cause of the rest is unknown. The V and J calls and clone size were taken over from that table, and D and trimming were inferred from the DNA. Present in this sample are about 160,000 clones, approximately 83% of which were seen just once. Around 8.4% of the sample comes from the top ten.

General study outcomes and caveats: Clinical and demographic metadata were provided uncurated, with the amount varying by source and participant.

Note on this clone: Its antigen is unknown. It has no much larger one-base neighbor in the sample; base qualities were not kept.

CDR1 and CDR2 are drawn from the germline V gene: MNHNS, SASEGT. The germline ends are 19 bases apart after V is trimmed by 3 bases and J by 5 bases. The CDR3 spans 16 residues, from the cysteine through the phenylalanine. The sequence is cut down to CDR3 DNA, 48 bases in frame from base 1. Collaborating institutions collected whole blood in K2EDTA tubes following their own protocols. Collaborator samples were shipped for TCRbeta analysis as frozen whole blood, isolated PBMCs, or DNA extracted from either sample type. The receptor comes from a woman aged 80 or over with active or convalescent COVID-19. This chain joins TRBV6-1 to TRBJ1-1; TRBD1 could be the D gene, as 5 bases match. Sequencing was carried out using peripheral blood. The CDR3 in this case is CASSDPAGHSPTEAFF. The DNA reads as follows: TGTGCCAGCAGTGACCCCGCAGGACATTCCCCGACTGAAGCTTTCTTT.